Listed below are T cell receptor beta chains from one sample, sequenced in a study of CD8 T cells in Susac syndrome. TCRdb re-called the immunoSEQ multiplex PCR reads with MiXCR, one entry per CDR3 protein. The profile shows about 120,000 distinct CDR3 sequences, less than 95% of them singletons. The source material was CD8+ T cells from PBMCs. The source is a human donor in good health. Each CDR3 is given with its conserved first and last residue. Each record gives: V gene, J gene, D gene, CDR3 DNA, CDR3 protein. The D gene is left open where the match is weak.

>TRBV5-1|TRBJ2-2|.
TGCGCCAGCGGTTCCGCGGGGACCGGGGAGCTGTTTTTT
CASGSAGTGELFF
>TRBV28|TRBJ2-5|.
TGTGCCAGCAGTACCCAGCCGCGGCCCCCAGAGACCCAGTACTTC
CASSTQPRPPETQYF
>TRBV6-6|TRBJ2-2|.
TGTGCCAGCAGTTACTCCTTAGCCGGGGCCGGGGAGCTGTTTTTT
CASSYSLAGAGELFF
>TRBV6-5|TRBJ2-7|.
TGTGCCAGCAGTTACAAGTACCGGGACACCTCCTCCTACGAGCAGTACTTC
CASSYKYRDTSSYEQYF
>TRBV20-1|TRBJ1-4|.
TGCAGTGCTAGAGGGGGTCCTAATGAAAAACTGTTTTTT
CSARGGPNEKLFF
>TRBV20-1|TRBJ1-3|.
TGCAGTGCTAGAGAGGGCCGGACCCTTTCCTCTGGAAACACCATATATTTT
CSAREGRTLSSGNTIYF
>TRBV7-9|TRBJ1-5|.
TGTGCCAGCAGCTTGGACGGTAGCAATCAGCCCCAGCATTTT
CASSLDGSNQPQHF
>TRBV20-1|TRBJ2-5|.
TGCAGTGCCGCCCCGTCCTCAGAGACCCAGTACTTC
CSAAPSSETQYF
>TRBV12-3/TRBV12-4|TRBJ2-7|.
TGTGCCAGCAGTCTCCTCCGCAACCCCGAGCAGTACTTC
CASSLLRNPEQYF
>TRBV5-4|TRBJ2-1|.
TGTGCCAGCAGCCCCGGGGCACAACACAATGAGCAGTTCTTC
CASSPGAQHNEQFF
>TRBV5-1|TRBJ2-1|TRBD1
TGCGCCAGCAGCTTGGAAACCATGGGACAGGGGGCTGCTGAGCAGTTCTTC
CASSLETMGQGAAEQFF
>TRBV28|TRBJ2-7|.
TGTGCCAGCAGTTCATCGGGACTGCCCGGCTCCTACGAGCAGTACTTC
CASSSSGLPGSYEQYF
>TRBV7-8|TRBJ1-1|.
TGTGCCAGCACCCAGGACACTGAAGCTTTCTTT
CASTQDTEAFF
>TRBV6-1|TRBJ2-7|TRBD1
TGTGCCAGCAGTTCCATGGGACAGGGGAGCTACGAGCAGTACTTC
CASSSMGQGSYEQYF
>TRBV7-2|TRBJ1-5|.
TGTGCCAGCAGCCCCAGGGAGGGAGGTCAGCCCCAGCATTTT
CASSPREGGQPQHF
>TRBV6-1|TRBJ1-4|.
TGTGCCAGCAGTGACAGAGGTACTAATGAAAAACTGTTTTTT
CASSDRGTNEKLFF
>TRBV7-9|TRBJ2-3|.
TGTGCCAGCAGCTCCAAGCCCGGACAGAGCATCGATACGCAGTATTTT
CASSSKPGQSIDTQYF
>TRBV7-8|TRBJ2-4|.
TGTGCCAGCAGCTTAAAACCAGCCGGGGGCTTAGACATTCAGTACTTC
CASSLKPAGGLDIQYF
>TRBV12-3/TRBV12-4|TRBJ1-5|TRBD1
TGTGCCAGCAGTTTACAGGGGGTTAACAATCAGCCCCAGCATTTT
CASSLQGVNNQPQHF
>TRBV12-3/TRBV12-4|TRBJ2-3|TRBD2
TGTGCCAGCAGTTTTGCCGGGAGGGCCGGAGATACGCAGTATTTT
CASSFAGRAGDTQYF
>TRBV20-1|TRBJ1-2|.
TGCAGTGCTAGAGATCCCCACAGGGCGCAGATGATCTACACCTTC
CSARDPHRAQMIYTF
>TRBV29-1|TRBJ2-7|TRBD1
TGCAGCGTTGAGGGGGACAGGGGGTTTGACGAGCAGTACTTC
CSVEGDRGFDEQYF
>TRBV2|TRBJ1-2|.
TGTGCCACCACTCACAGGGAGAATCGCTATGGCTACACCTTC
CATTHRENRYGYTF
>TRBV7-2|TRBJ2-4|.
TGTGCCAGCAGGAGCAGGGACCTAGCCAAAAACATTCAGTACTTC
CASRSRDLAKNIQYF
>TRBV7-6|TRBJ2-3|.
TGTGCCAGCAGCTTAGTAGGGGGGCATGCAGATACGCAGTATTTT
CASSLVGGHADTQYF
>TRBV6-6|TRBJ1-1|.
TGTGCCAGCAGTTACGACGGAGACACTGAAGCTTTCTTT
CASSYDGDTEAFF
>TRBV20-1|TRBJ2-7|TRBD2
TGCAGTGCCCGTTGGGCGGGAGTTTCCTACGAGCAGTACTTC
CSARWAGVSYEQYF
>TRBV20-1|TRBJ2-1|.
TGCAGTGCTAGAGATGCCCAGCGCAGAGACAATGAGCAGTTCTTC
CSARDAQRRDNEQFF
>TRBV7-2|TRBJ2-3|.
TGTGCCAGTACTCGCGCCCGCACAGATACGCAGTATTTT
CASTRARTDTQYF
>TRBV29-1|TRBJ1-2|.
TGCAGCGTAGGTAGCCCGCCCTATGGCTACACCTTC
CSVGSPPYGYTF
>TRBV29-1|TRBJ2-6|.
TGCAGCGTGGGGAGACACGACTCTGGGGCCAACGTCCTGACTTTC
CSVGRHDSGANVLTF
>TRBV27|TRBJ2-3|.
TGTGCCAGCAGTTTATCGGCCGGCGGACTCCAGCGCACAGATACGCAGTATTTT
CASSLSAGGLQRTDTQYF
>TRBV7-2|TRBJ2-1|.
TGTGCCAGCAGCTCCGATCTTGAGCAGTTCTTC
CASSSDLEQFF
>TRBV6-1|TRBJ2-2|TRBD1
TGTGCCAGCAGTCGTCCCCGGGACAGGGGCCGGACCGGGGAGCTGTTTTTT
CASSRPRDRGRTGELFF
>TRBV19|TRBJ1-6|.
TGTGCCAGTAGTATTATCGAAGGTGATATATCACCCCTCCACTTT
CASSIIEGDISPLHF
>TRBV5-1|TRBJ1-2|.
TGCGCCAGCAGCTACCTGGGACGGGACTATGGCTACACCTTC
CASSYLGRDYGYTF
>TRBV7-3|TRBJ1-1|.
TGTGCCAGCAGCCCAGAGTCAACAGGGAACACTGAAGCTTTCTTT
CASSPESTGNTEAFF
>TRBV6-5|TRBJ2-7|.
TGTGCCAGCAGCCCGGACCCCCGGGCTTGGGAGCAGTACTTC
CASSPDPRAWEQYF
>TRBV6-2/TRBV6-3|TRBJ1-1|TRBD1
TGTGCCAGCAGCAGAAACAGGGGAGGCGGAACTGAAGCTTTCTTT
CASSRNRGGGTEAFF
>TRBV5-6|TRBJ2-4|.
TGTGCCAGCAGCTTGGACACAGGGACGGACATTCAGTACTTC
CASSLDTGTDIQYF
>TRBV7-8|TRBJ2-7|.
TGTGCCAGCAGCTTAGAATTAGGCGAGCAGTACTTC
CASSLELGEQYF
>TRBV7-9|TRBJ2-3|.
TGTGCCAGCATCAGGGGTAGCACAGATACGCAGTATTTT
CASIRGSTDTQYF
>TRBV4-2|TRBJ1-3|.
TGTGCCAGCAGCGGGGGCCCCGGAAACACCATATATTTT
CASSGGPGNTIYF
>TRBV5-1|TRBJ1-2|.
TGCGCCAGCAGCTTGGAGGGGTCCGGGGGGAATGGCTACACCTTC
CASSLEGSGGNGYTF
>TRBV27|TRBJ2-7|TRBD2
TGTGCCAGCAGCTCAGATATAGCGGGGGGGAACTACGAGCAGTACTTC
CASSSDIAGGNYEQYF
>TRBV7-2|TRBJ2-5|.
TGTGCCAGCAGCTTAAGGGAGGCCGAAGAGACCCAGTACTTC
CASSLREAEETQYF
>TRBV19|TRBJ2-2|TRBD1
TGTGCCAGTAGTTCGGTCCCGGGACAGGGGGCGAGCACCGGGGAGCTGTTTTTT
CASSSVPGQGASTGELFF
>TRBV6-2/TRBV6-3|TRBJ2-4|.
TGTGCCAGCAGTTACTTTGGGGGACTGCTAGCCAAAAACATTCAGTACTTC
CASSYFGGLLAKNIQYF
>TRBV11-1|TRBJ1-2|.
TGTGCCAGCAGCTTAATCACGGGGAATGGCTACACCTTC
CASSLITGNGYTF
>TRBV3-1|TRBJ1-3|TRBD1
TGTGCCAGCAGCCAGGTTCTGGCAGGACAGGGAGTTCCCTCTGGAAACACCATATATTTT
CASSQVLAGQGVPSGNTIYF